The next 16 T cell receptor beta chains were all read from a single sample in a study of shared clonotypes between healthy human individuals. Profiling relied on immunoSEQ multiplex PCR, and the TCRdb table lists in-frame clones only, not all of them. Of some 550,000 clones listed, more than 95% were seen once; the top ten hold 0.057%. The sequencing sample was made of naive CD4+ T cells sorted from blood. Stated subset: CD45RA+ positively selected. These receptors were obtained from a woman aged 25 to 45 in good health.

The gene calls are TRBV10-1 and TRBJ2-3; TRBD2 matches at 9 bases. The ends lost 1 base at V and 4 bases at J; junction bases unmatched: 12. The CDR3 covers 18 residues. The V gene's germline CDR1 is WNHNN and CDR2 SYGVQD (reference sequence). CDR3 protein: CASSEYGSGRSSADTQYF. For the CDR3, the DNA is TGCGCCAGCAGTGAGTACGGTAGCGGGAGATCGAGCGCAGATACGCAGTATTTT.

The chain links TRBV9 to TRBJ2-5; a weak D match, TRBD2 (6 bases). V was shortened by 6 bases and J by 5 bases, with 17 bases between the two germline ends. This CDR3 has 14 amino acids. The germline gives CDR1 SGDLS, CDR2 YYNGEE. The CDR3 loop is CASTRDFAGETQYF. CDR3 in DNA: TGTGCCAGCACCCGGGACTTTGCGGGGGAGACCCAGTACTTC.

A single count supports this clone. The chain links TRBV11-1 to TRBJ2-5; D is unresolved. The ends were cut back, 1 base at V and 5 bases at J, with 2 bases in the middle. Germline V gives CDR1 SGHAT, CDR2 FQDESV (reference sequence). This CDR3 spans 11 amino acids. The CDR3 sequence is CASSLVETQYF. CDR3 coding DNA: TGTGCCAGCAGCTTAGTGGAGACCCAGTACTTC.

The V and J genes are TRBV27 and TRBJ1-5, with D possibly matching TRBD1 (6 bases). This CDR3 has 16 residues. Trimming cost V 2 bases and J 2 bases, with 13 bases left between them. Germline V CDR1 and CDR2: MNHEY, SMNVEV (reference sequence). The CDR3 loop reads CASSLMGALGNQPQHF. DNA for the CDR3: TGTGCCAGCAGTTTAATGGGGGCGCTTGGCAATCAGCCCCAGCATTTT.

This chain connects TRBV18 to TRBJ2-5; TRBD2 matches at 13 bases. The J call may be wrong; the DNA end is better matched by TRBJ2-7. The CDR3 totals 17 residues. Germline CDR1 KGHSH, CDR2 LQKENI. The CDR3 sequence: CASSPGTSGTVSYEQYF. In nucleotides, the CDR3 is TGTGCCAGCTCACCGGGGACTAGCGGGACCGTCTCCTACGAGCAGTACTTC.

The chain carries TRBV7-2 and TRBJ2-1, with 8 bases that match TRBD2. Germline V gene sequence: CDR1 SGHTA, CDR2 FQGNSA. CDR3 length: 16 amino acids. V dropped 2 bases and J dropped 6; count of bases not matched to a gene: 9. The CDR3: CASSLWGTSGLNEQFF. The CDR3, as DNA: TGTGCCAGCAGCTTATGGGGGACTAGTGGGCTCAATGAGCAGTTCTTC.

The chain recombines TRBV5-1 with TRBJ2-1, with 9 bases identical to TRBD1. After removal of 2 bases from V and 6 bases from J, the junction contained 3 bases not matched to a gene. The germline V gene encodes CDR1 SGHRS and CDR2 YFSETQ. The CDR3 spans 14 residues. DNA for the CDR3: TGCGCCAGCAGCTTCTTGACAGGGGGCAATGAGCAGTTCTTC. Protein sequence: CASSFLTGGNEQFF.

The CDR3 coding sequence is TGTGCCAGCAGCCCAAACACAGATACGCAGTATTTT. Protein: CASSPNTDTQYF. The chain carries TRBV7-3 and TRBJ2-3; D remains ambiguous. V shed 5 bases and J shed 2 bases, with 5 bases lying between them. The CDR3 loop spans 12 amino acids. Germline assignment: CDR1 SGHTA and CDR2 FQGTGA. The full variable domain, with the rest looked up from reference TRBV7-3 and TRBJ2-3, is GAGVSQTPSNKVTEKGKYVELRCDPISGHTALYWYRQSLGQGPEFLIYFQGTGAADDSGLPNDRFFAVRPEGSVSTLKIQRTERGDSAVYLCASSPNTDTQYFGPGTRLTVL.

The chain uses TRBV7-9 and TRBJ1-1; D not resolved. CDR3 size: 12 residues. V was shortened by 1 base and J by 7 bases, with 7 bases between the two germline ends. Germline CDR1 SEHNR, CDR2 FQNEAQ (reference sequence). For the CDR3, the DNA is TGTGCCAGCAGCTTAGGTCGAAATGAAGCTTTCTTT. Translating gives CASSLGRNEAFF.

The chain links TRBV9 to TRBJ2-7; unclear D gene. Germline CDR1 and CDR2: SGDLS and YYNGEE. V was clipped by 1 base and J by 3 bases, with 11 bases between them. CDR3 length: 14 amino acids. CDR3 DNA: TGTGCCAGCAGCGTACGATCTACCAACTACGAGCAGTACTTC. Its translation: CASSVRSTNYEQYF.

V and J are TRBV6-5 and TRBJ1-2; no clear D gene. This CDR3 region has 14 residues. Trimming removed 5 bases from V and 5 bases from J, with 15 bases in between. Germline-derived CDR1 and CDR2 are MNHEY and SVGAGI. The CDR3 bases are TGTGCCAGCAGTGAGGTTAGGACGGCTTATGGCTACACCTTC. This translates into CASSEVRTAYGYTF.

The chain has TRBV2 and TRBJ2-7, with 10 bases matching TRBD2. The CDR3 consists of 16 residues. With 2 bases clipped from V and 5 bases from J, the junction kept 9 bases outside the gene matches. The germline gives CDR1 SNHLY, CDR2 FYNNEI. Written as DNA, the CDR3 is TGTGCCAGCAGTGAATTAGCGGGAGGTTCTCTCAACGAGCAGTACTTC. Protein: CASSELAGGSLNEQYF.

The V gene is TRBV18, the J gene TRBJ2-1; 7 bases agree with TRBD2. This CDR3 has 20 amino acids. Germline CDR1 reads KGHSH; CDR2 reads LQKENI. V gave up 3 bases and J gave up 0 bases; unmatched junction bases: 17. The CDR3 region is CASSPGLGREIASSYNEQFF. The CDR3 nucleotides read TGTGCCAGCTCACCTGGGCTGGGGCGGGAGATCGCGTCCTCCTACAATGAGCAGTTCTTC.

V is TRBV27 and J is TRBJ2-1, with D unclear. The CDR3 sequence is 16 residues long. Germline loops: CDR1 MNHEY, CDR2 SMNVEV (reference sequence). V was shortened by 5 bases and J by 5 bases, with 19 bases between the two germline ends. Here the CDR3 DNA reads TGTGCCAGCAGTGAAGATAGGACCTCCCTAGACAATGAGCAGTTCTTC. Protein product: CASSEDRTSLDNEQFF.

The chain combines TRBV19 with TRBJ2-7; D is perhaps TRBD1 (5 bases). CDR1 LNHDA and CDR2 SQIVND come from the germline V gene (reference sequence). This CDR3 has 14 residues. V was clipped by 6 bases and J by 7 bases, with 19 bases between them. The DNA of the CDR3 is TGTGCCAGTAGCCCCGAAATAGGGGCTAGGGAGCAGTACTTC. Translation gives CASSPEIGAREQYF.

This chain connects TRBV7-3 to TRBJ2-1, with 10 bases aligning to TRBD2. This CDR3 spans 13 amino acids. V was pared by 4 bases and J by 16 bases, with 10 bases of the junction left unmatched. Germline V gene data show CDR1 as SGHTA and CDR2 as FQGTGA. CDR3 sequence reads: CASSSTQAGGLFF. The CDR3 region has the DNA TGTGCCAGCAGCTCCACCCAAGCGGGAGGGCTCTTCTTC.